These 20 T cell receptor beta chains were all obtained from the same sample, sequenced in a study of T cells in Graves' hyperthyroidism and ophthalmopathy. TCR beta CDR3 region amplification was performed from RNA transcripts. A first-round RT-PCR of the TCR CDR3 used the HTBI primer set. From the multiplex PCR reads, TCRdb called clonotypes with MiXCR, one entry per CDR3 protein. The sample yields 490,000 or so distinct CDR3 sequences, approximately 22% seen once. Sequencing was done on a sample of blood. These receptors were taken from a woman aged 70-85 years with Graves' ophthalmopathy.

The V and J genes are TRBV2 and TRBJ1-5, with D tentatively TRBD1 (6 bases). The CDR3 length is 13 residues. V was shortened by 7 bases and J by 4 bases, with 11 bases between the two germline ends. The germline V gene encodes CDR1 SNHLY and CDR2 FYNNEI. The CDR3 region is CASTEGGNQPQHF. In nucleotides, the CDR3 is TGTGCCAGCACCGAAGGGGGGAATCAGCCCCAGCATTTT.

This clonotype has a count of ten or more. CDR3 loop: CASSSTREQFF. The CDR3 DNA reads TGTGCCAGCAGTTCTACTCGTGAGCAGTTCTTC. This chain connects TRBV6-2 or TRBV6-3 to TRBJ2-1, with D uncertain. CDR1 MNHEY and CDR2 SVGEGT come from the germline V gene. V was trimmed by 4 bases and J by 9 bases, leaving 7 bases between them. The CDR3 spans 11 residues.

The V call is TRBV30, the J call TRBJ2-7, with D tentatively TRBD1 (5 bases). V lost 5 bases, J lost 3 bases, and 11 bases lay in between. Germline values: CDR1 GTSNPN, CDR2 SVGIG (reference sequence). The CDR3 extends over 12 amino acids. This chain's CDR3 is CAWEKGLYEQYF. DNA for the CDR3: TGTGCCTGGGAAAAGGGGCTCTACGAGCAGTACTTC.

This clonotype was detected a few times. The chain has TRBV12-3 or TRBV12-4 and TRBJ2-7; D is perhaps TRBD2 (5 bases). This CDR3 spans 15 amino acids. Trimming took 3 bases from V and 2 from J, leaving 14 bases between them. The CDR3 DNA reads TGTGCCAGCAGTTTTTTCGAAGCGGTCCCCTACGAGCAGTACTTC. This codes for CASSFFEAVPYEQYF.

This clonotype was seen at least ten times. The V and J genes are TRBV28 and TRBJ2-7; 8 bases match TRBD2. CDR3 length: 15 residues. V lost 5 bases to trimming and J lost 0 bases; unmatched junction nucleotides: 6. CDR1 is MDHEN and CDR2 is SYDVKM in the germline V gene. This CDR3 is CASSPTGGLSYEQYF. CDR3 bases: TGTGCCAGCAGTCCTACGGGAGGGCTCTCCTACGAGCAGTACTTC.

The chain employs TRBV6-9 and TRBJ1-6; D not certain. This CDR3 comprises 17 residues. Trimming removed 3 bases from V and 0 bases from J, with 12 bases in between. Germline values: CDR1 MNHGY, CDR2 SVAAGI. The DNA of the CDR3 is TGTGCCAGCAGTTACGGGAAGGGAAGCTCCTATAATTCACCCCTCCACTTT. Residues: CASSYGKGSSYNSPLHF.

V and J are TRBV18 and TRBJ2-5; perhaps TRBD1 as D (6 bases). The germline V gene encodes CDR1 KGHSH and CDR2 LQKENI. Trimming removed 3 bases at V and 2 bases at J, with 10 bases between. The length of the CDR3 is 14 residues. Here the CDR3 DNA reads TGTGCCAGCTCACCGGGGGCAGAACAAGAGACCCAGTACTTC. Amino acid sequence: CASSPGAEQETQYF.

This clonotype was counted at least ten times. The chain is built from TRBV2 and TRBJ2-7; TRBD2 matches at 10 bases. Germline CDR1 SNHLY, CDR2 FYNNEI. V shed 7 bases and J 3 bases; nucleotides not matched to a gene: 6. CDR3 length: 14 residues. CDR3 protein: CASKGLAGVYEQYF. The CDR3 region has the DNA TGTGCCAGCAAGGGGCTAGCGGGAGTCTACGAGCAGTACTTC.

This clonotype was observed many times. This rearrangement joins TRBV12-3 or TRBV12-4 to TRBJ1-2; D remains ambiguous. Trimming stripped 0 bases from V and 2 bases from J, with 10 bases between. The CDR3 totals 15 residues. CDR3 DNA: TGTGCCAGCAGTTTAGCGCTATCGGACAACTATGGCTACACCTTC. Its translation is CASSLALSDNYGYTF.

In its sample, this clonotype was seen a few times. This chain uses TRBV6-1 with TRBJ2-7; TRBD2 agrees at 7 bases. Germline V lookup: CDR1 MNHNS, CDR2 SASEGT. CDR3 size: 11 residues. The V and J ends lost 8 bases and 5 bases, in that order; junction bases with no gene match: 3. CDR3 bases: TGTGCCAGCGGACTAGTCAACGAGCAGTACTTC. Translation gives CASGLVNEQYF.

This clonotype turned up a few times. The CDR3 reads CASGLAASEGSYEQYF. The CDR3 DNA reads TGTGCTAGTGGTTTGGCCGCCTCGGAGGGGTCCTACGAGCAGTACTTC. V gene TRBV12-5 combines with J gene TRBJ2-7; D is perhaps TRBD2 (6 bases). CDR1 and CDR2 from the germline V gene are LGHNT and FRNRAP. With 1 base removed from V and 1 base from J, the gap between germline ends came to 14 bases. CDR3 length: 16 amino acids. The full variable domain, rest sourced from reference TRBV12-5 and TRBJ2-7, is DARVTQTPRHKVTEMGQEVTMRCQPILGHNTVFWYRQTMMQGLELLAYFRNRAPLDDSGMPKDRFSAEMPDATLATLKIQPSEPRDSAVYFCASGLAASEGSYEQYFGPGTRLTVT.

This clonotype was picked up a small number of times. J is TRBJ2-2 and V is TRBV6-5; perhaps TRBD2 as D (7 bases). Trimming took off 4 bases at V and 9 bases at J, with 12 bases between the two ends. CDR1 is MNHEY, CDR2 SVGAGI, per germline. This CDR3 contains 13 residues. Here the CDR3 reads CASSSPGGRELFF. The CDR3 bases are TGTGCCAGCAGTTCCCCCGGGGGGCGGGAGCTGTTTTTT.

This clonotype was seen ten or more times. The genes are TRBV3-1 and TRBJ1-2; D is undetermined. Germline assignment: CDR1 LGHDT and CDR2 YNNKEL (reference sequence). The CDR3 covers 13 residues. The V and J ends lost 5 bases and 8 bases respectively, with 15 bases between them. The CDR3 DNA reads as TGTGCCAGCAGCTTCTTCAACCTCGGAGGCTACACCTTC. Protein product: CASSFFNLGGYTF.

This clonotype was recorded many times. The V and J genes are TRBV27 and TRBJ1-2; the D gene is possibly TRBD1 (6 bases). The CDR3 has 15 amino acids. V was shortened by 0 bases and J by 4 bases, with 12 bases between the two germline ends. The germline gives CDR1 MNHEY, CDR2 SMNVEV (reference sequence). CDR3 amino acids: CASSLSGGFSYGYTF. The CDR3 DNA reads TGTGCCAGCAGTTTATCAGGGGGGTTCAGCTATGGCTACACCTTC.

Remarks on this clonotype: The conserved final phenylalanine or tryptophan is absent from the CDR3, which likely points to a read error. V usage is TRBV6-2 or TRBV6-3 and J usage is TRBJ1-1; TRBD1 matches 7 bases. Germline V gene lookup returns CDR1 MNHEY and CDR2 SVGEGT. This CDR3 has 13 amino acids. Unmatched junction bases numbered 5, after V lost 5 bases and J lost 5 bases. CDR3 nucleotides: TGTGCCAGCAGTAATGCAGGGGGGACTGAAGCTTTCCTT. It is translated as CASSNAGGTEAFL.

CDR3 sequence reads: CSARERGTGNTEAFF. CDR3 DNA: TGCAGTGCTAGAGAACGGGGGACAGGGAACACTGAAGCTTTCTTT. The chain employs TRBV20-1 and TRBJ1-1, with TRBD1 matching 8 bases. Trimming removed 0 bases from V and 1 base from J; junction bases left unmatched: 4. The CDR3 runs 15 residues. CDR1 and CDR2 from the germline V gene are DFQATT and SNEGSKA (reference sequence).

The rearrangement uses TRBV5-4 and TRBJ2-3; tentatively, D is TRBD1 or TRBD2 (5 bases each). CDR1 is SGHNT, CDR2 YYREEE, per germline (reference sequence). V shed 4 bases and J shed 4 bases, with 10 bases lying between them. This CDR3 has 13 amino acids. The CDR3 loop reads CASSPMGADTQYF. As DNA, the CDR3 is TGTGCCAGCAGCCCGATGGGGGCAGATACGCAGTATTTT.

The V and J genes are TRBV7-2 and TRBJ1-1; D is perhaps TRBD1 (6 bases). Germline assignment: CDR1 SGHTA and CDR2 FQGNSA. The V end lost 1 base, the J end lost 3 bases, and 15 bases lay between the germline ends. The CDR3 is 16 residues long. Here the CDR3 reads CASSLVGGGAHTEAFF. CDR3 nucleotides: TGTGCCAGCAGCTTAGTCGGGGGGGGGGCGCACACTGAAGCTTTCTTT. The complete variable domain, with remaining parts taken from reference TRBV7-2 and TRBJ1-1, reads GAGVSQSPSNKVTEKGKDVELRCDPISGHTALYWYRQSLGQGLEFLIYFQGNSAPDKSGLPSDRFSAERTGGSVSTLTIQRTQQEDSAVYLCASSLVGGGAHTEAFFGQGTRLTVV.

This clonotype was detected ten times or more. The chain is built from TRBV12-3 or TRBV12-4 and TRBJ1-2; D unresolved. V was clipped by 8 bases and J by 8 bases, with 15 bases between them. The CDR3 extends over 12 amino acids. The CDR3, as DNA: TGTGCCAGCGGTCGTGGGCTTCGGGGCTACACCTTC. This gives the protein CASGRGLRGYTF.

Notes on this clonotype: The junction departs from the called germline gene at one end, perhaps through a read error. V gene TRBV4-2 combines with J gene TRBJ1-4; tentative D call: TRBD1 (5 bases). The CDR3 is 16 residues long. The germline V gene has CDR1 LGHNA and CDR2 YNFKEQ. The CDR3 is CASSQEGLGTNEKLFF. The CDR3 nucleotides are TGTGCCAGCAGTCAAGAGGGGCTCGGTACTAATGAAAAACTGTTTTTT.